This T cell receptor (beta chain) is from a study of blood T cell repertoires in COVID-19. Study background: The United States, Italy and Spain provided the acute and convalescent COVID-19 samples.

This CDR3 is 14 amino acids long. Germline V gene lookup returns CDR1 LGHDT and CDR2 YNNKEL (reference sequence). Trimming left V 2 bases short and J 6 bases short, with 11 bases between. Source study methods: Reference gene primers were amplified, and this amplification served to estimate nucleated cell counts. Some clones are missing from TCRdb's copy, which holds only in-frame ones; the method was immunoSEQ multiplex PCR. From that table come the V and J calls and clone size; the DNA was used to work out D and trimming. The sample carries roughly 200,000 clones, roughly 88% recorded once. The receptor was derived from a man aged 55 to 70 with acute or convalescent COVID-19. Sequencing was carried out using peripheral blood. The J gene is TRBJ1-5, the V gene TRBV3-1 (or the pseudogene TRBV3-2); no reliable D call. The CDR3 nucleotides read TGTGCCAGCAGCCAAAATGCCAACTTTCAGCCCCAGCATTTT. It encodes CASSQNANFQPQHF.